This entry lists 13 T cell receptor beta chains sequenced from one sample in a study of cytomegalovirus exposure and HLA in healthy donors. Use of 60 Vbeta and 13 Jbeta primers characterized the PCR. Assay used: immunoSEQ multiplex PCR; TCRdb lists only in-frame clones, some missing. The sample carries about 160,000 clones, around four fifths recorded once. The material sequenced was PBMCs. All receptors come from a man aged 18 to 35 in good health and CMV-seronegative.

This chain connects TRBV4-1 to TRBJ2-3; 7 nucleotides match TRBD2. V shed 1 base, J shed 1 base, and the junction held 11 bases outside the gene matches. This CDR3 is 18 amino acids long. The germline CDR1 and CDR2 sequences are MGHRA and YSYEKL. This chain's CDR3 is CASSQGGRGRAGTDTQYF. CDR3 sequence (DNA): TGCGCCAGCAGCCAAGGGGGTCGGGGGAGGGCCGGCACAGATACGCAGTATTTT.

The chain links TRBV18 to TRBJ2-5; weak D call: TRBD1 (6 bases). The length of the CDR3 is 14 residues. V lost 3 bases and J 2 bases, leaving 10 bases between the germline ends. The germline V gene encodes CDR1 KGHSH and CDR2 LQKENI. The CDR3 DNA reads TGTGCCAGCTCACCGCCGGGACAACAAGAGACCCAGTACTTC. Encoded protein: CASSPPGQQETQYF.

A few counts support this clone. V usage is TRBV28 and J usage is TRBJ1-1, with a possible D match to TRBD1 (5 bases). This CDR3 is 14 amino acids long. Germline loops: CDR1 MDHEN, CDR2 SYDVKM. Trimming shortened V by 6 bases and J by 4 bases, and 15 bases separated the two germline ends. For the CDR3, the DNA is TGTGCCAGCAGGCAGACAGTGCCTGTCACTGAAGCTTTCTTT. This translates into CASRQTVPVTEAFF.

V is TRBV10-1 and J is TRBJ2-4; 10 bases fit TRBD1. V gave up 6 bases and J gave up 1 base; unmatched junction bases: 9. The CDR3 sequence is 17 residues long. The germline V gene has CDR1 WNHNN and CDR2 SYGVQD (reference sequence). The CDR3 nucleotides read TGCGCCAGCAGAAGGGGACAGGGGCCCGGGGCCAAAAACATTCAGTACTTC. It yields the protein CASRRGQGPGAKNIQYF.

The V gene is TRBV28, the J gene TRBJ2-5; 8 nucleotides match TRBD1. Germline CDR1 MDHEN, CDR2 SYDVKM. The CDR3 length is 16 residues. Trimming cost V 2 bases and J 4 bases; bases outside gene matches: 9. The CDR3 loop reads CASSLEDRVFRETQYF. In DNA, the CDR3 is TGTGCCAGCAGTTTAGAGGACAGGGTTTTTCGAGAGACCCAGTACTTC. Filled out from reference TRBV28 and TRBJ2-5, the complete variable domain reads DVKVTQSSRYLVKRTGEKVFLECVQDMDHENMFWYRQDPGLGLRLIYFSYDVKMKEKGDIPEGYSVSREKKERFSLILESASTNQTSMYLCASSLEDRVFRETQYFGPGTRLLVL.

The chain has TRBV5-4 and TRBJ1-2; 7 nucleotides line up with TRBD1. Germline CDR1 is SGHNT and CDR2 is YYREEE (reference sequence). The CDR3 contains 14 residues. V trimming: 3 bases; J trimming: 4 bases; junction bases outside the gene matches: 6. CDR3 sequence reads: CASSWGQRIYGYTF. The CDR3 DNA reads TGTGCCAGCAGCTGGGGACAGCGGATCTATGGCTACACCTTC.

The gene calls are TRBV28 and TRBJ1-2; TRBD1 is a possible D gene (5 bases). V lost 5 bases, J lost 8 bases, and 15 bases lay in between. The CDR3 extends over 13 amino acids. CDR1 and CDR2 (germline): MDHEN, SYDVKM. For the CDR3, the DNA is TGTGCCAGCAGTACCGACAGCCCTAGGGGCTACACCTTC. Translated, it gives CASSTDSPRGYTF.

The CDR3 DNA is TGTGCCAGCAGCTTGGTGGGGGGTCTTGGGACTGAAGCTTTCTTT. This translates into CASSLVGGLGTEAFF. The J gene is TRBJ1-1, the V gene TRBV5-6; the D gene is possibly TRBD1 (5 bases). With 0 bases removed from V and 5 bases from J, the gap between germline ends came to 14 bases. CDR3 size: 15 residues. Germline-derived CDR1 and CDR2 are SGHDT and YYEEEE.

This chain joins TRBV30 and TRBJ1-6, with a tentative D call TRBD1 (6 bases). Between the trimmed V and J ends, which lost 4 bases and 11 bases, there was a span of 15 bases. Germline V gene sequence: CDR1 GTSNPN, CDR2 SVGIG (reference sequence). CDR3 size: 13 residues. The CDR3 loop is CAWKPGQWAPLHF. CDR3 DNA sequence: TGTGCCTGGAAACCGGGACAATGGGCACCCCTCCACTTT.

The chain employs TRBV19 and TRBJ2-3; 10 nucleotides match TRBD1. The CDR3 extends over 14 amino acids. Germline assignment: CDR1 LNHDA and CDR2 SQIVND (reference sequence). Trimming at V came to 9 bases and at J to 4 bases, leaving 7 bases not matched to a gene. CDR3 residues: CASSTGGEADTQYF. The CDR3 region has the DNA TGTGCCAGCTCGACAGGGGGCGAGGCAGATACGCAGTATTTT.

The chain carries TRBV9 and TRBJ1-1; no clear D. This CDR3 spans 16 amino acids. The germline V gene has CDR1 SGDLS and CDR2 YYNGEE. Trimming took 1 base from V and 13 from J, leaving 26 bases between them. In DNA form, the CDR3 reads TGTGCCAGCAGCGTAACCCCCTCTCCGGGAGCACCCCTGGATTTCTTT. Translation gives CASSVTPSPGAPLDFF.

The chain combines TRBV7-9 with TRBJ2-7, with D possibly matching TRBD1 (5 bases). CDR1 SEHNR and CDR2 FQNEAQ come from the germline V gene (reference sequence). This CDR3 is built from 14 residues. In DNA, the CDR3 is TGTTCCTGGGGCTCCATGGCCCAAAAGGACGAGCAGTACTTC. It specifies CSWGSMAQKDEQYF.

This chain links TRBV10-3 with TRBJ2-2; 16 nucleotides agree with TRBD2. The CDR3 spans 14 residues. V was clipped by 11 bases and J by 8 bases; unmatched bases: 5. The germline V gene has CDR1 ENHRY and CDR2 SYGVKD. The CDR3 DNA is TGTGCCGCGGGACTAGCGGGAGGGCGGGGGGAGCTGTTTTTT. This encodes CAAGLAGGRGELFF.